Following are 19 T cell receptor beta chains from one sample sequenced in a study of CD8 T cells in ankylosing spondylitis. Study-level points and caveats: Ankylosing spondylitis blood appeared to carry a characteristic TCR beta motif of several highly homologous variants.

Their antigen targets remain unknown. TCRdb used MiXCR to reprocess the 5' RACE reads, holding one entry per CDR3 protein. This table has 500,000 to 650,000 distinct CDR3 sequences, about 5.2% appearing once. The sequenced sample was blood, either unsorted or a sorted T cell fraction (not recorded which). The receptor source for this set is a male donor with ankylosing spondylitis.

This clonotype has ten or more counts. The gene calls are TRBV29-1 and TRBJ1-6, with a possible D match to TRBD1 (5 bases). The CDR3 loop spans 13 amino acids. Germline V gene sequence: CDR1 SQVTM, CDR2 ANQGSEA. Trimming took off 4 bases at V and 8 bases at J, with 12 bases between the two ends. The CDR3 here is CSVGYGGDSPLHF. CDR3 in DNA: TGCAGCGTTGGTTATGGGGGGGATTCACCCCTCCACTTT.

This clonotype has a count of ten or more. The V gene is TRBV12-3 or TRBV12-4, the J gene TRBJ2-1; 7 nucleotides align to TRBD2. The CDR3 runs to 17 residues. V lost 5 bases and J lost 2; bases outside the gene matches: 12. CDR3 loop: CASSPSLASGTYNEQFF. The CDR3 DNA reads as TGTGCCAGCAGTCCTTCCCTGGCTAGCGGAACCTACAATGAGCAGTTCTTC.

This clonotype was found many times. CDR3: CASTPGYGANVLTF. CDR3 coding DNA: TGTGCCAGCACCCCAGGGTACGGGGCCAACGTCCTGACTTTC. J is TRBJ2-6 and V is TRBV9; a weak D match, TRBD1 (5 bases). Germline CDR1 is SGDLS and CDR2 is YYNGEE. V shed 6 bases and J shed 4 bases, with 11 bases lying between them. This CDR3 region has 14 residues.

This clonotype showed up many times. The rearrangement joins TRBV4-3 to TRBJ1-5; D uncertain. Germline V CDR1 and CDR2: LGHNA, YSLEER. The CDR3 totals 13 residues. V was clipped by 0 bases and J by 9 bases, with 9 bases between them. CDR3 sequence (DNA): TGCGCCAGCAGCCAAGACAGGATCGGGCCCCAGCATTTT. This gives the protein CASSQDRIGPQHF.

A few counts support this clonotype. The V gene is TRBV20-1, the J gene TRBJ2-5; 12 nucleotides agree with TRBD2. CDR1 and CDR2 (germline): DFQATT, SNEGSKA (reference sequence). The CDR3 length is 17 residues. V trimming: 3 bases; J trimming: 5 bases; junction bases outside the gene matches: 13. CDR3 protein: CSASPLAGGLPRETQYF. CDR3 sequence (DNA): TGCAGTGCTAGCCCACTAGCGGGGGGACTACCCCGGGAGACCCAGTACTTC.

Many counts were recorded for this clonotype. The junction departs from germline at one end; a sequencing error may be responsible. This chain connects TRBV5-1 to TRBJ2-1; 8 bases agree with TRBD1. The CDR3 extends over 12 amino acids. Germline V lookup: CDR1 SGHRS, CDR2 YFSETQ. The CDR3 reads CASSLTLDRVVF. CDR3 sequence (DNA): TGCGCCAGCAGCCTGACTCTGGACAGGGTTGTCTTC.

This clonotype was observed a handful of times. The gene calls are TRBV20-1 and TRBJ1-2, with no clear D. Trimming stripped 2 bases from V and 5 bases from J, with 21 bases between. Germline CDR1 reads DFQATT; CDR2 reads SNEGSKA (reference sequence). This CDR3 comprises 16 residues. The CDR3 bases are TGCAGTGCTAGACTTTGGGCACCACCTTCTTATTATGGCTACACCTTC. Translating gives CSARLWAPPSYYGYTF.

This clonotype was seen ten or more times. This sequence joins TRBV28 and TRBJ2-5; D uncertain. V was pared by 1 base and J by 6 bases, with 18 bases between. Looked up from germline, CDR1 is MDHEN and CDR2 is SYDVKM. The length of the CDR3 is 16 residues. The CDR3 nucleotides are TGTGCCAGCAGTTTATCCCTGACCCACGTCGGACAGACCCAGTACTTC. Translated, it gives CASSLSLTHVGQTQYF.

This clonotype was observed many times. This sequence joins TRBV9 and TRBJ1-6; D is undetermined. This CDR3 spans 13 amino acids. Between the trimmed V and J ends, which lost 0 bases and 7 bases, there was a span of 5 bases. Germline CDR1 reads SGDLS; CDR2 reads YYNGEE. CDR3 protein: CASSVDPNSPLHF. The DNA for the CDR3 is TGTGCCAGCAGCGTAGATCCGAATTCACCCCTCCACTTT.

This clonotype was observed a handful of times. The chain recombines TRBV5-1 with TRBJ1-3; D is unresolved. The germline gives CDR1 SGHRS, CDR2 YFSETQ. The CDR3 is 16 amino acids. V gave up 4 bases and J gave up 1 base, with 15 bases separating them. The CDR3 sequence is CASSLMGSWSGNTIYF. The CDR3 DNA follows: TGCGCCAGCAGCCTAATGGGTTCCTGGTCTGGAAACACCATATATTTT. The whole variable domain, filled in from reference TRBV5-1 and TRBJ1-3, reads KAGVTQTPRYLIKTRGQQVTLSCSPISGHRSVSWYQQTPGQGLQFLFEYFSETQRNKGNFPGRFSGRQFSNSRSEMNVSTLELGDSALYLCASSLMGSWSGNTIYFGEGSWLTVV.

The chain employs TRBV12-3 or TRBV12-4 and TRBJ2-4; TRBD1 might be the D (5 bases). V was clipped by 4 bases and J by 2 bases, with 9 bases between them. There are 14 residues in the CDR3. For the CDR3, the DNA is TGTGCCAGCAGTTCGGACACCCCCAAAAACATTCAGTACTTC. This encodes CASSSDTPKNIQYF.

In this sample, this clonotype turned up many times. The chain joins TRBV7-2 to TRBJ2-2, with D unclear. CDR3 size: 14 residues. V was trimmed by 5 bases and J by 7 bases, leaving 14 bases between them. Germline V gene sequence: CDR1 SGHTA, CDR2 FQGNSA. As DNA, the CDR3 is TGTGCCAGCAGCCTAGTTGGGATCGGCGGGGAGCTGTTTTTT. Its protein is CASSLVGIGGELFF.

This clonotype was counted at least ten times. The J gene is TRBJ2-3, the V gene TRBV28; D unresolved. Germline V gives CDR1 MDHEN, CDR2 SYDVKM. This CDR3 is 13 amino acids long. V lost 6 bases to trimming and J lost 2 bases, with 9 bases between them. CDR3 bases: TGTGCCAGCAGGCCGTCATACACAGATACGCAGTATTTT. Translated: CASRPSYTDTQYF.

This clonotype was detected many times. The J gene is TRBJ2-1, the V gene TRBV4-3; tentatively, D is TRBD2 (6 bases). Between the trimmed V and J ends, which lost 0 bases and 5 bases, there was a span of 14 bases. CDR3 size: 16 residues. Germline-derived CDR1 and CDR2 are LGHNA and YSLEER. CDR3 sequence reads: CASSQDGTGANNEQFF. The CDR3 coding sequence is TGCGCCAGCAGCCAAGATGGAACGGGAGCGAACAATGAGCAGTTCTTC.

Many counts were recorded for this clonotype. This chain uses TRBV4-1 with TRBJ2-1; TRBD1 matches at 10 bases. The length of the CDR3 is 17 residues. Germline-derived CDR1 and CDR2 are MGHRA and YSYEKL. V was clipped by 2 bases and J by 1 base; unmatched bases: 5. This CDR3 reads CASSQFGQGGSYNEQFF. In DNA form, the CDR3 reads TGCGCCAGCAGCCAATTTGGACAGGGGGGATCCTACAATGAGCAGTTCTTC.

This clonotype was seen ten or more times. The CDR3 here is CSAIRSGSATEAFF. The CDR3 DNA follows: TGCAGTGCTATAAGGTCCGGTAGTGCCACTGAAGCTTTCTTT. This chain connects TRBV20-1 to TRBJ1-1; D remains unclear. V lost 4 bases and J 4 bases, leaving 16 bases between the germline ends. From germline, CDR1 is DFQATT and CDR2 SNEGSKA (reference sequence). The CDR3 covers 14 residues.

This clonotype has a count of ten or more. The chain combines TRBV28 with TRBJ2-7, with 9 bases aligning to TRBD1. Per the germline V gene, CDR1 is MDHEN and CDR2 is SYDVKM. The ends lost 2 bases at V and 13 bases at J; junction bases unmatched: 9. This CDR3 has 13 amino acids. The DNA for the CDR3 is TGTGCCAGCAGTTTAAGAAGGGACAGGGACCCATACTTC. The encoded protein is CASSLRRDRDPYF.

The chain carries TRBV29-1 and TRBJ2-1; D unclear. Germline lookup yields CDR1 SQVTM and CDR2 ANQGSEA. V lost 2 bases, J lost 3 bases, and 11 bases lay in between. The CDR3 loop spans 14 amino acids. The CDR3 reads CSVELSESYNEQFF. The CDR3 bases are TGCAGCGTTGAACTAAGTGAGAGCTACAATGAGCAGTTCTTC.

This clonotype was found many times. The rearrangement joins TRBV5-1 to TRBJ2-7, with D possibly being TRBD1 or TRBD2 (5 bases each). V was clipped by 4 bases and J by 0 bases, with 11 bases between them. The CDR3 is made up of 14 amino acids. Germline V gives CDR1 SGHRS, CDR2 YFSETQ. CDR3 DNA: TGCGCCAGCAGCACCGGGACGGACTCCTACGAGCAGTACTTC. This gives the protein CASSTGTDSYEQYF.